This entry lists 28 T cell receptor beta chains sequenced from one sample in a study of control samples from healthy donors and cancer patients. The method was immunoSEQ multiplex PCR; TCRdb's version includes in-frame clones alone and lacks a portion of them. The table has 100,000 to 150,000 clones, around nine tenths seen once; the top ten hold approximately 2.7%. Material: blood. These receptors came from a man younger than 30 in good health.

V gene TRBV12-3 or TRBV12-4 combines with J gene TRBJ2-3; the D gene is possibly TRBD2 (6 bases). The CDR3 extends over 13 amino acids. Trimming stripped 2 bases from V and 6 bases from J, with 9 bases between. The CDR3 region has the DNA TGTGCCAGCAGTTTACCGGGGAGGGATACGCAGTATTTT. This sequence encodes CASSLPGRDTQYF.

This clone was seen a single time. This sequence joins TRBV4-3 and TRBJ2-3; D uncertain. V lost 0 bases, J lost 2 bases, and 6 bases lay in between. The CDR3 spans 14 residues. Germline CDR1 LGHNA, CDR2 YSLEER. CDR3 amino acids: CASSQDQVTDTQYF. The CDR3 DNA is TGCGCCAGCAGCCAAGACCAGGTCACAGATACGCAGTATTTT.

This sequence joins TRBV7-8 and TRBJ1-2; tentatively, D is TRBD1 (5 bases). Germline V gene lookup returns CDR1 SGHVS and CDR2 FQNEAQ. The CDR3 has 12 amino acids. The germline V and J ends were trimmed by 6 bases and 8 bases, with 13 bases remaining between them. CDR3 region: CASRGQGEGYTF. CDR3 bases: TGTGCCAGCAGAGGGCAAGGGGAGGGCTACACCTTC.

This chain connects TRBV28 to TRBJ2-3, with 8 bases matching TRBD2. This CDR3 region has 17 residues. V lost 6 bases and J lost 6; bases outside the gene matches: 17. Germline CDR1 reads MDHEN; CDR2 reads SYDVKM. The CDR3 sequence is CASSLISGVSGRDTQYF. The CDR3 DNA follows: TGTGCCAGCAGCCTCATTAGCGGGGTATCGGGACGGGATACGCAGTATTTT.

CDR3 DNA: TGCGCCACCCTTAGCGGGGGGGCCGGAGATACGCAGTATTTT. As protein: CATLSGGAGDTQYF. The V and J genes are TRBV10-2 and TRBJ2-3; 11 bases agree with TRBD2. Trimming took 10 bases from V and 5 from J; bases not matched to a gene: 8. The CDR3 extends over 14 amino acids. Germline V gene data show CDR1 as WSHSY and CDR2 as SAAADI.

The rearrangement uses TRBV9 and TRBJ2-1, with 8 nucleotides matching TRBD2. The trim removed 3 bases at V and 2 bases at J, leaving 4 bases unmatched. CDR3 length: 15 residues. Germline V gene lookup returns CDR1 SGDLS and CDR2 YYNGEE. The CDR3 region has the DNA TGTGCCAGCAGCGCGGGGGGGTTAACCTACAATGAGCAGTTCTTC. This codes for CASSAGGLTYNEQFF. The full variable domain, in which reference TRBV9 and TRBJ2-1 provide the parts outside the CDR3, is DSGVTQTPKHLITATGQRVTLRCSPRSGDLSVYWYQQSLDQGLQFLIQYYNGEERAKGNILERFSAQQFPDLHSELNLSSLELGDSALYFCASSAGGLTYNEQFFGPGTRLTVL.

This chain links TRBV5-1 with TRBJ2-7; D is perhaps TRBD2 (5 bases). Germline V CDR1 and CDR2: SGHRS, YFSETQ. This CDR3 is built from 14 residues. Deletions cut 0 bases from V and 4 bases from J, with 11 bases between. The CDR3 DNA reads TGCGCCAGCAGCTTGGGCCTCGGGATTTACGAGCAGTACTTC. It encodes CASSLGLGIYEQYF.

The V and J genes are TRBV27 and TRBJ1-5, with a possible D match to TRBD1 (6 bases). V was pared by 4 bases and J by 5 bases, with 12 bases between. This CDR3 has 14 residues. Per the germline V gene, CDR1 is MNHEY and CDR2 is SMNVEV (reference sequence). CDR3 sequence: CASSWGAVDQPQHF. The CDR3 bases are TGTGCCAGCAGTTGGGGGGCAGTCGATCAGCCCCAGCATTTT.

The chain carries TRBV7-2 and TRBJ2-3; TRBD1 matches at 7 bases. CDR3 length: 15 amino acids. The ends lost 0 bases at V and 3 bases at J; junction bases unmatched: 3. Germline assignment: CDR1 SGHTA and CDR2 FQGNSA. The CDR3 loop reads CASSLARDRTDTQYF. The CDR3 DNA reads as TGTGCCAGCAGCTTAGCAAGGGACAGAACAGATACGCAGTATTTT.

Here the CDR3 reads CASSHRQGVNTEAFF. CDR3 DNA: TGTGCCAGTAGTCACAGACAGGGGGTGAACACTGAAGCTTTCTTT. The genes are TRBV19 and TRBJ1-1, with 9 bases aligning to TRBD1. Germline CDR1 is LNHDA and CDR2 is SQIVND (reference sequence). The CDR3 is 15 residues long. J was trimmed by 0 bases and V by 5 bases; bases with no gene match: 4.

The rearrangement links TRBV24-1 to TRBJ2-1, with 10 nucleotides matching TRBD2. CDR3 length: 14 residues. CDR1 and CDR2 (germline): KGHDR, SFDVKD. Unmatched junction bases numbered 4, after V lost 9 bases and J lost 3 bases. The CDR3 spells CATSSGSDYNEQFF. CDR3 in DNA: TGTGCCACCTCTAGCGGGAGCGACTACAATGAGCAGTTCTTC.

The chain recombines TRBV18 with TRBJ1-3; TRBD1 agrees at 7 bases. Germline assignment: CDR1 KGHSH and CDR2 LQKENI. V lost 4 bases and J lost 0; bases outside the gene matches: 6. This CDR3 contains 16 residues. CDR3 DNA: TGTGCCAGCTCACTCACGGACAGGTTCTCTGGAAACACCATATATTTT. It codes for CASSLTDRFSGNTIYF.

A single count supports this clone. The J gene is TRBJ2-3, the V gene TRBV3-1 (or the pseudogene TRBV3-2); 11 nucleotides line up with TRBD2. With 1 base clipped from V and 0 bases from J, the junction kept 0 bases outside the gene matches. Per the germline V gene, CDR1 is LGHDT and CDR2 is YNNKEL (reference sequence). The CDR3 runs 16 residues. Here the CDR3 DNA reads TGTGCCAGCAGCCAAGGGACTAGCGGGAGCACAGATACGCAGTATTTT. This codes for CASSQGTSGSTDTQYF.

The rearrangement joins TRBV6-4 to TRBJ2-3; a weak D match, TRBD2 (5 bases). Germline V lookup: CDR1 MRHNA, CDR2 SNTAGT. The ends were cut back, 0 bases at V and 4 bases at J, with 11 bases in the middle. CDR3 length equals 15 residues. The CDR3 DNA is TGTGCCAGCAGTGACTCGACCCACGGGGCAGATACGCAGTATTTT. Translation: CASSDSTHGADTQYF.

The chain employs TRBV15 and TRBJ1-5; D unresolved. The CDR3 extends over 16 amino acids. The germline V gene encodes CDR1 LNHNV and CDR2 YYDKDF (reference sequence). V lost 3 bases to trimming and J lost 2 bases, with 14 bases between them. CDR3 residues: CATSSSGPWGNQPQHF. CDR3 nucleotide sequence: TGTGCCACCAGCAGTTCAGGCCCCTGGGGCAATCAGCCCCAGCATTTT.

The chain employs TRBV5-1 and TRBJ2-2, with 9 bases aligning to TRBD2. Germline loops: CDR1 SGHRS, CDR2 YFSETQ. V lost 2 bases to trimming and J lost 6 bases; unmatched junction nucleotides: 14. The CDR3 is 18 residues long. The CDR3 protein is CASSFGLLAGGPSGELFF. CDR3 DNA sequence: TGCGCCAGCAGCTTCGGTCTCCTGGCGGGGGGGCCCTCCGGGGAGCTGTTTTTT.

This sequence joins TRBV7-3 and TRBJ2-3; TRBD2 matches at 7 bases. The CDR3 length is 16 residues. Germline V gene sequence: CDR1 SGHTA, CDR2 FQGTGA. Trimming removed 4 bases from V and 2 bases from J; junction bases left unmatched: 9. DNA of the CDR3: TGTGCCAGCAGCTCAGAGGGAGCGGGACTCACAGATACGCAGTATTTT. Protein product: CASSSEGAGLTDTQYF.

The J gene is TRBJ2-6, the V gene TRBV9; maybe TRBD1 (5 bases). The CDR3 length is 15 residues. Trimming cost V 4 bases and J 2 bases, with 10 bases left between them. Looked up from germline, CDR1 is SGDLS and CDR2 is YYNGEE. This CDR3 reads CASSPQGAGANVLTF. CDR3 DNA sequence: TGTGCCAGCAGCCCGCAGGGTGCTGGGGCCAACGTCCTGACTTTC.

The chain uses TRBV10-3 and TRBJ2-2; TRBD1 matches at 9 bases. Germline assignment: CDR1 ENHRY and CDR2 SYGVKD. This CDR3 contains 11 residues. Losses at the gene ends were 9 bases for V and 7 bases for J; bases not matched to a gene: 0. The CDR3 loop is CAMDRGGELFF. In DNA form, the CDR3 reads TGTGCCATGGACAGGGGCGGGGAGCTGTTTTTT.

Here the CDR3 reads CAWSKLAGQGYGYTF. CDR3 bases: TGTGCCTGGAGTAAGTTGGCAGGGCAAGGGTATGGCTACACCTTC. This chain uses TRBV30 with TRBJ1-2; D perhaps matches TRBD1 (5 bases). V lost 2 bases and J lost 5, with 18 bases in between. The CDR3 totals 15 residues. The germline gives CDR1 GTSNPN, CDR2 SVGIG (reference sequence). Full variable domain (missing parts from reference TRBV30 and TRBJ1-2): SQTIHQWPATLVQPVGSPLSLECTVEGTSNPNLYWYRQAAGRGLQLLFYSVGIGQISSEVPQNLSASRPQDRQFILSSKKLLLSDSGFYLCAWSKLAGQGYGYTFGSGTRLTVV.

J is TRBJ2-3 and V is TRBV24-1, with a weak D call TRBD2 (7 bases). The germline V gene has CDR1 KGHDR and CDR2 SFDVKD. V was trimmed by 8 bases and J by 9 bases, leaving 26 bases between them. CDR3 length: 16 amino acids. The CDR3 DNA reads TGTGCCACCACCCGGAGTTCCGGGGGGCCCAGAGGGACGCAGTATTTT. Translation gives CATTRSSGGPRGTQYF.

The DNA of the CDR3 is TGCGCCAGCAGCCCGGCCGGGTTGGGGGAGCAGTACTTC. This sequence encodes CASSPAGLGEQYF. The V and J genes are TRBV4-1 and TRBJ2-7; D call uncertain. V lost 4 bases, J lost 7 bases, and 14 bases lay in between. This CDR3 is 13 amino acids long. Per the germline V gene, CDR1 is MGHRA and CDR2 is YSYEKL.

This CDR3 is CASSQGQGIYEQYF. As DNA, the CDR3 is TGTGCCAGCAGCCAAGGGCAGGGAATTTACGAGCAGTACTTC. This chain uses TRBV3-1 (or the pseudogene TRBV3-2) with TRBJ2-7; D perhaps matches TRBD1 (5 bases). The V end lost 1 base, the J end lost 4 bases, and 11 bases lay between the germline ends. Germline V gene lookup returns CDR1 LGHDT and CDR2 YNNKEL (reference sequence). CDR3 length equals 14 residues.

The gene calls are TRBV29-1 and TRBJ1-3; 8 bases fit TRBD1. Germline CDR1 SQVTM, CDR2 ANQGSEA. V gave up 5 bases and J gave up 4 bases; unmatched junction bases: 10. There are 15 residues in the CDR3. The CDR3 loop reads CSVITGGTTGNTIYF. CDR3 bases: TGCAGCGTTATAACAGGGGGTACTACAGGAAACACCATATATTTT.

For the CDR3, the DNA is TGTGCCAGCAGCCCCCCTGGGTCGAACAATGAGCAGTTCTTC. As protein: CASSPPGSNNEQFF. The chain recombines TRBV7-9 with TRBJ2-1; no reliable D call. The CDR3 has 14 amino acids. The V gene lost 5 bases and the J gene lost 5 bases, with 13 bases spanning the gap. The germline V gene has CDR1 SEHNR and CDR2 FQNEAQ (reference sequence).

The J gene is TRBJ2-7, the V gene TRBV9; tentatively, D is TRBD2 (7 bases). V lost 0 bases, J lost 2 bases, and 12 bases lay in between. CDR3 length: 15 residues. Per germline, CDR1 SGDLS and CDR2 YYNGEE. The DNA of the CDR3 is TGTGCCAGCAGCGTAGAGGGGGGGAACACCTACGAGCAGTACTTC. It encodes CASSVEGGNTYEQYF. Full variable domain (rest looked up from reference TRBV9 and TRBJ2-7): DSGVTQTPKHLITATGQRVTLRCSPRSGDLSVYWYQQSLDQGLQFLIQYYNGEERAKGNILERFSAQQFPDLHSELNLSSLELGDSALYFCASSVEGGNTYEQYFGPGTRLTVT.

The chain employs TRBV27 and TRBJ1-1; D is perhaps TRBD1 (5 bases). The CDR3 length is 13 residues. Germline V gene sequence: CDR1 MNHEY, CDR2 SMNVEV (reference sequence). Trimming removed 4 bases from V and 11 bases from J, with 17 bases in between. CDR3 in DNA: TGTGCCAGCAGTTCCAGGGTTGGGTTGGAGGCTTTCTTT. This translates into CASSSRVGLEAFF.

CDR3 region: CASSQEGGHTIYF. The CDR3 DNA reads TGCGCCAGCAGCCAAGAGGGAGGCCACACCATATATTTT. V is TRBV4-3 and J is TRBJ1-3; no clear D gene. The germline gives CDR1 LGHNA, CDR2 YSLEER. The V end lost 0 bases, the J end lost 8 bases, and 8 bases lay between the germline ends. The CDR3 extends over 13 amino acids.